A selection of T cell receptor beta chains follows, all from one sample in a study of T cells after posttransplantation cyclophosphamide. Only in-frame clones appear in the TCRdb table, and some are missing; sequencing was by immunoSEQ multiplex PCR. The sample records approximately 18,000 clones, 83% being singletons. Sequencing used memory CD4+ T cells sorted from blood. Receptors were obtained from a man aged 30-40 years in good health and a related stem cell transplant donor. Each CDR3 is given with its conserved first and last residue. The D gene is left open where the match is weak. Not every row has a clone size; where given, it reads once, few, many or a size class.

cdr3_aa,cdr3_nt,d_call,clone_size,j_call,v_call
CASSQEGYGYTF,TGTGCCAGCTCACAGGAGGGCTATGGCTACACCTTC,NA,NA,TRBJ1-2,TRBV18
CASSRTWTDTQYF,TGTGCCAGCAGCCGAACTTGGACAGATACGCAGTATTTT,NA,NA,TRBJ2-3,TRBV7-2
CASSFRVAGGFYEQYF,TGTGCCAGCAGTTTCAGAGTAGCGGGGGGTTTCTACGAGCAGTACTTC,TRBD2,NA,TRBJ2-7,TRBV27
CASSPTGGSGGYTF,TGTGCCAGCAGCCCGACAGGGGGCTCTGGTGGCTACACCTTC,TRBD1,NA,TRBJ1-2,TRBV7-3
CASSFRGSPLHF,TGTGCCAGCTCATTCCGGGGTTCACCCCTCCACTTT,NA,once,TRBJ1-6,TRBV18
CASSLAVNTEAFF,TGTGCCAGCAGCTTGGCTGTGAACACTGAAGCTTTCTTT,NA,NA,TRBJ1-1,TRBV9
CSVISGQGNEQYF,TGCAGCGTGATTAGCGGACAGGGGAACGAGCAGTACTTC,TRBD1,NA,TRBJ2-7,TRBV29-1
CATAGFTDTQYF,TGTGCCACCGCAGGGTTCACAGATACGCAGTATTTT,NA,NA,TRBJ2-3,TRBV6-5
CASSPGDQPQHF,TGTGCCAGCAGTCCCGGGGATCAGCCCCAGCATTTT,NA,NA,TRBJ1-5,TRBV2
CASSRLSRDRVSGNEQFF,TGTGCCAGCAGCCGACTATCCCGGGACAGGGTATCTGGCAATGAGCAGTTCTTC,TRBD1,once,TRBJ2-1,TRBV5-5
CASRPMTVAVGTEAFF,TGTGCCAGCAGACCTATGACGGTGGCGGTCGGGACTGAAGCTTTCTTT,NA,NA,TRBJ1-1,TRBV27
CASSLVVGRALNEKLFF,TGTGCCAGCAGCTTAGTGGTTGGCAGGGCCCTCAATGAAAAACTGTTTTTT,NA,NA,TRBJ1-4,TRBV7-9
CASSPRQGWSGELFF,TGTGCCAGCAGCCCCAGACAGGGTTGGTCCGGGGAGCTGTTTTTT,TRBD1,NA,TRBJ2-2,TRBV14
CASSERGQETQYF,TGTGCCAGCTCAGAGCGGGGGCAAGAGACCCAGTACTTC,TRBD2,NA,TRBJ2-5,TRBV18
CASTSELGLAGGQYTQYF,TGTGCCAGCACCTCGGAGTTAGGACTAGCGGGGGGGCAATATACGCAGTATTTT,TRBD2,NA,TRBJ2-3,TRBV5-4
CAISDKMGQLNTGELFF,TGTGCCATCAGTGATAAGATGGGACAGCTAAACACCGGGGAGCTGTTTTTT,TRBD1,NA,TRBJ2-2,TRBV10-3
CASRRSTGTVLNTQYF,TGTGCCAGCAGGCGTTCTACCGGGACTGTTCTGAATACGCAGTATTTT,NA,NA,TRBJ2-3,TRBV2
CASCPGLANYNEQFF,TGTGCCAGCTGCCCGGGACTAGCTAATTACAATGAGCAGTTCTTC,TRBD2,NA,TRBJ2-1,TRBV28
CASSPRQGYREQYF,TGTGCCAGCAGTCCCCGACAGGGTTATCGCGAGCAGTACTTC,TRBD1,few,TRBJ2-7,TRBV28
CASSQVRDRGQPQHF,TGCGCCAGCAGCCAAGTAAGGGACAGGGGTCAGCCCCAGCATTTT,TRBD1,NA,TRBJ1-5,TRBV4-1
CASSPPPGRDDTDTQYF,TGTGCCAGCAGCCCACCCCCCGGGAGGGATGACACAGATACGCAGTATTTT,TRBD2,NA,TRBJ2-3,TRBV11-3
CASRRDRADSPLHF,TGTGCCAGCAGACGCGACAGGGCGGATTCACCCCTCCACTTT,TRBD1,NA,TRBJ1-6,TRBV7-8
CASSKGRRGRDEQYF,TGTGCCAGCAGCAAAGGGAGACGCGGGAGGGACGAGCAGTACTTC,NA,few,TRBJ2-7,TRBV21-1
CASSLRQAQSPLHF,TGTGCCAGCAGTCTTAGACAGGCCCAATCACCCCTCCACTTT,NA,NA,TRBJ1-6,TRBV6-5
CASSLSGSPSYEQYF,TGTGCCAGCAGCTTAAGCGGGAGCCCCTCCTACGAGCAGTACTTC,TRBD2,NA,TRBJ2-7,TRBV7-9
CASSQEVGRGTSGGKEQFF,TGCGCCAGCAGCCAAGAAGTCGGGCGGGGGACTAGCGGGGGTAAAGAGCAGTTCTTC,TRBD2,NA,TRBJ2-1,TRBV4-1
CASRQGVGTNPLWSNQPQHF,TGCGCCAGCAGGCAAGGGGTGGGGACAAATCCCTTGTGGAGCAATCAGCCCCAGCATTTT,NA,NA,TRBJ1-5,TRBV4-3
CALEAKSNYSYTF,TGTGCTCTAGAGGCAAAATCTAACTATAGCTACACCTTC,NA,NA,TRBJ1-2,TRBV2
CASRRQGQGAENTIYF,TGTGCCAGCAGACGTCAAGGGCAGGGGGCGGAAAACACCATATATTTT,TRBD1,NA,TRBJ1-3,TRBV27
CASSLTRGMETQYF,TGTGCCAGCAGCTTAACCAGGGGAATGGAGACCCAGTACTTC,NA,NA,TRBJ2-5,TRBV7-9
CASSSSVLTVNTEAFF,TGCGCCAGCAGCTCGTCGGTATTGACAGTGAACACTGAAGCTTTCTTT,NA,NA,TRBJ1-1,TRBV5-1
CASSLPGVNEQYF,TGTGCCAGCAGCCTCCCGGGGGTTAACGAGCAGTACTTC,NA,NA,TRBJ2-7,TRBV9
CASSSDRGSYEQYF,TGTGCCAGTAGTAGCGACAGGGGGTCCTACGAGCAGTACTTC,TRBD1,NA,TRBJ2-7,TRBV19
CASSRSDRASGYTF,TGTGCCAGCAGCCGTTCAGACAGGGCCTCTGGCTACACCTTC,TRBD1,NA,TRBJ1-2,TRBV7-9
CATSPGQGIRETQYF,TGCGCCACTTCCCCGGGACAGGGGATTCGGGAGACCCAGTACTTC,TRBD1,few,TRBJ2-5,TRBV10-1
CASSFPPPEGAEQYF,TGTGCCAGCAGTTTCCCCCCCCCGGAGGGCGCCGAGCAGTACTTC,NA,few,TRBJ2-7,TRBV28
CASSWAGANVLTF,TGTGCCAGCAGCTGGGCAGGGGCCAACGTCCTGACTTTC,NA,NA,TRBJ2-6,TRBV5-5
CASSYAAGLNSPLHF,TGTGCCAGCAGTTACGCGGCAGGGCTTAATTCACCCCTCCACTTT,NA,few,TRBJ1-6,TRBV6-5
CASSPLGNEQFF,TGTGCCAGCAGCCCACTCGGGAATGAGCAGTTCTTC,NA,NA,TRBJ2-1,TRBV7-9
CASSLSGTRQETQYF,TGTGCCAGCAGTTTATCGGGGACTCGTCAAGAGACCCAGTACTTC,NA,NA,TRBJ2-5,TRBV28
CASSLGGRFTEAFF,TGTGCCAGCAGCTTAGGGGGGAGGTTCACTGAAGCTTTCTTT,NA,NA,TRBJ1-1,TRBV7-2
CASSLSFLGGGATDTQYF,TGTGCCAGCAGTTTATCCTTTCTCGGCGGGGGGGCAACAGATACGCAGTATTTT,TRBD2,NA,TRBJ2-3,TRBV27
CASSQVPSGGQGDTQYF,TGTGCCAGCAGCCAAGTTCCCAGCGGGGGGCAGGGAGATACGCAGTATTTT,TRBD2,NA,TRBJ2-3,TRBV4-2
CASSLSGRHTEAFF,TGCGCCAGCAGCCTTTCAGGGCGACACACTGAAGCTTTCTTT,NA,NA,TRBJ1-1,TRBV5-1